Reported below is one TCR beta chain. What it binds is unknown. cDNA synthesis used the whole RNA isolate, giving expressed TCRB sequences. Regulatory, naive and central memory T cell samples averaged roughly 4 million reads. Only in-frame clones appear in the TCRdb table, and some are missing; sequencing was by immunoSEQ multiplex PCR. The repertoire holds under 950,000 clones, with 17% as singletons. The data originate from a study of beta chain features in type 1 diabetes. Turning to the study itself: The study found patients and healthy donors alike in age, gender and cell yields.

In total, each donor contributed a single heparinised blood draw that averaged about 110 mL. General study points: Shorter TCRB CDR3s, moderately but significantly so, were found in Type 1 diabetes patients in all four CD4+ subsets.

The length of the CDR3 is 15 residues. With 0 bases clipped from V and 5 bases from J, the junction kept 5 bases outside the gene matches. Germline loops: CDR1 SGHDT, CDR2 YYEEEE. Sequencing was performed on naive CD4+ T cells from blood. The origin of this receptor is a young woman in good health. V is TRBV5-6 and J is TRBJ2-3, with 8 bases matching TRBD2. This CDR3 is CASSLGLAGRDTQYF. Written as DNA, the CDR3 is TGTGCCAGCAGCTTGGGCCTAGCGGGTAGAGATACGCAGTATTTT. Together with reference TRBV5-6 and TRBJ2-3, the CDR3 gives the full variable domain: DAGVTQSPTHLIKTRGQQVTLRCSPKSGHDTVSWYQQALGQGPQFIFQYYEEEERQRGNFPDRFSGHQFPNYSSELNVNALLLGDSALYLCASSLGLAGRDTQYFGPGTRLTVL.